This TCR beta chain was sequenced for a study of CD8 T cells in Susac syndrome. Turning to the study itself: Patients with Susac syndrome were therapy-naive, taking corticosteroids, with some also receiving intravenous immunoglobulin, or taking intravenous immunoglobulin alone at the time their blood was drawn.

Roughly 0.45 to 1 ug RNA was reverse transcribed with random hexamers. Amplification of TCR beta CDR3 by immunoSEQ multiplex PCR spanned 54 Vbeta and 13 Jbeta. TCRdb re-analysed the immunoSEQ multiplex PCR reads in MiXCR, keeping a single row per CDR3 protein. The sample holds about 120,000 distinct CDR3 sequences, approximately 96% seen once. Trimming took 5 bases from V and 3 from J; bases not matched to a gene: 4. This CDR3 has 12 residues. The germline V gene has CDR1 GTSNPN and CDR2 SVGIG (reference sequence). This chain links TRBV30 with TRBJ2-7, with TRBD1 identical over 7 bases. The origin of this receptor is a human donor with Susac syndrome. Material for sequencing was CD4+ T cells from PBMCs. The DNA for the CDR3 is TGTGCCTGGTCGACAGGGTACTACGAGCAGTACTTC. Translating it yields CAWSTGYYEQYF.